This TCR beta chain stems from a study of blood T cell repertoires in COVID-19. Measured with immunoSEQ multiplex PCR; TCRdb has only the in-frame clones, and not every one. The top ten clones hold 25% to 30% of a sample with 100,000 to 150,000 clones, approximately 83% of them seen once. The CDR3 length is 16 residues. Trimming removed 0 bases at V and 0 bases at J, with 9 bases between. The V gene's germline CDR1 is MNHEY and CDR2 SVGAGI. This TCR came from an elderly woman with acute or convalescent COVID-19. The sample comprised peripheral blood. V is TRBV6-5 and J is TRBJ1-5, with D possibly being TRBD1 (5 bases). DNA for the CDR3: TGTGCCAGCAGTTACTCGTCCGGGGGTAGCAATCAGCCCCAGCATTTT. Protein sequence: CASSYSSGGSNQPQHF.